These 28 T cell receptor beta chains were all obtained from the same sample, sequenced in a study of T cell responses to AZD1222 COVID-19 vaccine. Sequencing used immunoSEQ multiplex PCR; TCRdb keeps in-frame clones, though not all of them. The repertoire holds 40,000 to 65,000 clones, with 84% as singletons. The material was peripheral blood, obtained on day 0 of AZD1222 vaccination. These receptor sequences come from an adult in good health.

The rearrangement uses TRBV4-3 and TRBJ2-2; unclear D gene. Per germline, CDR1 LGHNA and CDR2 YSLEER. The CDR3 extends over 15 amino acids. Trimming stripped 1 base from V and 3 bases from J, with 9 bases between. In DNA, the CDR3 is TGCGCCAGCAGCCAAGTCGGCCGGTACACCGGGGAGCTGTTTTTT. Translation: CASSQVGRYTGELFF.

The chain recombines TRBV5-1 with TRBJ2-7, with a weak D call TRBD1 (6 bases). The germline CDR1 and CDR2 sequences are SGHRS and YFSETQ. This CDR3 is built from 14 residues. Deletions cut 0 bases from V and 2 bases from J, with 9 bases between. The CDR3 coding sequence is TGCGCCAGCAGCTTGGGACAGGCCGCCTACGAGCAGTACTTC. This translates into CASSLGQAAYEQYF.

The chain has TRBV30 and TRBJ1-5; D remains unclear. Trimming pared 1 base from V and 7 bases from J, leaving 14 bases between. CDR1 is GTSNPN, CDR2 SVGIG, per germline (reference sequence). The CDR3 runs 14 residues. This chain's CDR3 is CAWSGGVGNQPQHF. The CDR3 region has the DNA TGTGCCTGGAGTGGCGGTGTAGGAAACCAGCCCCAGCATTTT.

The CDR3 sequence: CASRASYEQYF. The CDR3 coding sequence is TGTGCCAGTAGGGCGTCCTACGAGCAGTACTTC. The rearrangement uses TRBV28 and TRBJ2-7; D ambiguous. The V gene lost 9 bases and the J gene lost 1 base, with 7 bases spanning the gap. Per the germline V gene, CDR1 is MDHEN and CDR2 is SYDVKM. The CDR3 is 11 amino acids.

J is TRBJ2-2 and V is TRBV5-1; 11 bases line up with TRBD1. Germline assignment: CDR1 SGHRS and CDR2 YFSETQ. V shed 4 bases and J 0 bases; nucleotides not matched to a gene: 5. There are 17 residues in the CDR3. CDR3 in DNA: TGCGCCAGCAGCGCCGGACAGGGGGCTGCGAACACCGGGGAGCTGTTTTTT. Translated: CASSAGQGAANTGELFF.

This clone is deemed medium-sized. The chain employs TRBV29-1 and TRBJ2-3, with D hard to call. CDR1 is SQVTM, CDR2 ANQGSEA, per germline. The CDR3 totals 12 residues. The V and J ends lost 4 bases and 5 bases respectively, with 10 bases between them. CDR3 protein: CSVASPGDTQYF. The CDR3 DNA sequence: TGCAGCGTTGCCTCACCTGGAGATACGCAGTATTTT.

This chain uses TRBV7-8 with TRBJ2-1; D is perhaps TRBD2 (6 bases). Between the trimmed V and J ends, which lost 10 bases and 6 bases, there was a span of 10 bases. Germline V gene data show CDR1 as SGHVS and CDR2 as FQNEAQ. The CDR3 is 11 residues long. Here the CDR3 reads CATFGGNEQFF. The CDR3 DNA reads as TGTGCCACATTCGGGGGCAATGAGCAGTTCTTC.

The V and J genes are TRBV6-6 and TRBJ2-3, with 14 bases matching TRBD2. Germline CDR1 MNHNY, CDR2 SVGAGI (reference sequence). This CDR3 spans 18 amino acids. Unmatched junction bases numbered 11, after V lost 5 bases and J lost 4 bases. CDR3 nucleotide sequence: TGTGCCAGCAGTCGCAGGACTAGCGGGAGGATGGTTGCAGATACGCAGTATTTT. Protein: CASSRRTSGRMVADTQYF.

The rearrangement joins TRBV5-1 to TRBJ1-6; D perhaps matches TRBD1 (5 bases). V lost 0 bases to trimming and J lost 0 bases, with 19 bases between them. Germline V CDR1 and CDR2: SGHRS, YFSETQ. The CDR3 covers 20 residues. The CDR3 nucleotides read TGCGCCAGCAGCTTGGCAAGATCCGGCACAGGAAGCTCCTATAATTCACCCCTCCACTTT. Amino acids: CASSLARSGTGSSYNSPLHF. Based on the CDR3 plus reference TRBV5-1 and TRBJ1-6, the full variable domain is KAGVTQTPRYLIKTRGQQVTLSCSPISGHRSVSWYQQTPGQGLQFLFEYFSETQRNKGNFPGRFSGRQFSNSRSEMNVSTLELGDSALYLCASSLARSGTGSSYNSPLHFGNGTRLTVT.

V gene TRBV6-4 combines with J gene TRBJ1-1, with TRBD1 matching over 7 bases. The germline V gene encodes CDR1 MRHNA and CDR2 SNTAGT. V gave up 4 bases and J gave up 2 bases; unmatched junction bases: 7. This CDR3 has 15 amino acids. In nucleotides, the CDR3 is TGTGCCAGCAGTGGACAGGGAACTGGAAACACTGAAGCTTTCTTT. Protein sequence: CASSGQGTGNTEAFF.

The CDR3 region is CASNRGTLNEQFF. The CDR3 DNA reads TGTGCCAGCAATAGGGGGACACTGAATGAGCAGTTCTTC. The genes are TRBV27 and TRBJ2-1; D is possibly TRBD1 (6 bases). The germline gives CDR1 MNHEY, CDR2 SMNVEV (reference sequence). The CDR3 is 13 amino acids. V lost 7 bases and J 7 bases, leaving 14 bases between the germline ends.

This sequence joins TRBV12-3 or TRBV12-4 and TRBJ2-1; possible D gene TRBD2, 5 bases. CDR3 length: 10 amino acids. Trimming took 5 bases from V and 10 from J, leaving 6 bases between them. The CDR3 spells CASSASEQFF. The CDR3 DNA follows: TGTGCCAGCAGTGCTAGCGAGCAGTTCTTC.

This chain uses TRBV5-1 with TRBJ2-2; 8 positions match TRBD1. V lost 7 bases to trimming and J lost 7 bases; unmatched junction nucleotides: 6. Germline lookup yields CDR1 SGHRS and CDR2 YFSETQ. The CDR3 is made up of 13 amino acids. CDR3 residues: CASSRDRNGELFF. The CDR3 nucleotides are TGCGCCAGCTCACGGGACAGGAACGGGGAGCTGTTTTTT.

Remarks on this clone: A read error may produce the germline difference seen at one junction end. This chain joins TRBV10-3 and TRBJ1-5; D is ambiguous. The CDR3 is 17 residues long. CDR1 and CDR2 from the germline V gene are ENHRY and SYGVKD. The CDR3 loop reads CAISESPPRHGNQPQHF. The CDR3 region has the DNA TGTGCTATCAGTGAGTCCCCCCCCAGGCATGGCAATCAGCCCCAGCATTTT.

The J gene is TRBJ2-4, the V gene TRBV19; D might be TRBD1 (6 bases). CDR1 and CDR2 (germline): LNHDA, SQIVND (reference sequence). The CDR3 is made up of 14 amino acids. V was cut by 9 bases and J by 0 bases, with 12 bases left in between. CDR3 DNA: TGTGCCAGGGGGGCGGACGTAGCCAAAAACATTCAGTACTTC. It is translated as CARGADVAKNIQYF. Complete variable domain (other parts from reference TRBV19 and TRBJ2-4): DGGITQSPKYLFRKEGQNVTLSCEQNLNHDAMYWYRQDPGQGLRLIYYSQIVNDFQKGDIAEGYSVSREKKESFPLTVTSAQKNPTAFYLCARGADVAKNIQYFGAGTRLSVL.

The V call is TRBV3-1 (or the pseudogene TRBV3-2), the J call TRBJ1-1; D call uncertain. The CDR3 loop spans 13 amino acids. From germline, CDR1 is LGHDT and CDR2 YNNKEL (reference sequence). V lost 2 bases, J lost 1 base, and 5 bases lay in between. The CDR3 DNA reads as TGTGCCAGCAGCCAACTGGCGAACACTGAAGCTTTCTTT. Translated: CASSQLANTEAFF.

In nucleotides, the CDR3 is TGTGCCAGCAGTTTGCTGGGACAGGGAGTGCAGCCCCAGCATTTT. Translation: CASSLLGQGVQPQHF. This chain uses TRBV28 with TRBJ1-5; 9 bases fit TRBD1. Germline V gives CDR1 MDHEN, CDR2 SYDVKM. After removal of 3 bases from V and 7 bases from J, the junction contained 7 bases not matched to a gene. The CDR3 length is 15 residues.

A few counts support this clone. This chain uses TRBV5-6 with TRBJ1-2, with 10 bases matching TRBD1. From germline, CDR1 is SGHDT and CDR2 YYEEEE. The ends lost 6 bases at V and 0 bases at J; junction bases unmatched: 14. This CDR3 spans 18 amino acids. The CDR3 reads CASNRNRDRGRTNYGYTF. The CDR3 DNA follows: TGTGCCAGCAACCGGAACCGGGACAGGGGACGCACTAACTATGGCTACACCTTC.

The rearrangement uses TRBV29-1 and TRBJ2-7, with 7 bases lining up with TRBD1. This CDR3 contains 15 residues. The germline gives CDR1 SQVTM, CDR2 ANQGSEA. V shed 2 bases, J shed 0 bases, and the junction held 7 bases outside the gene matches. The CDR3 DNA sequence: TGCAGCGTTGAAACCGAGGGGGCACCCTCCTACGAGCAGTACTTC. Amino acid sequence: CSVETEGAPSYEQYF.

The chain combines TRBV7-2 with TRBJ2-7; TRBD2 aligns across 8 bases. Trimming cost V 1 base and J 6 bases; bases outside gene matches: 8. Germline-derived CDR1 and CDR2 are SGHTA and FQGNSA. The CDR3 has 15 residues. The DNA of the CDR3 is TGTGCCAGCAGCTTAGAACCCGGGACTAGTCGCGAGCAGTACTTC. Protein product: CASSLEPGTSREQYF.

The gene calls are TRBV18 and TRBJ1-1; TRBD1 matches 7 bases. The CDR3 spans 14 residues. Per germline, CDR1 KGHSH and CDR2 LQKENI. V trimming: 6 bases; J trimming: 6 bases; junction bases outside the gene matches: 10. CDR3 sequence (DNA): TGTGCCAGCTCGCGACAGGGTAGGGGCGCTGAAGCTTTCTTT. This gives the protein CASSRQGRGAEAFF. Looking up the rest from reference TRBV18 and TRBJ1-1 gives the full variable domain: NAGVMQNPRHLVRRRGQEARLRCSPMKGHSHVYWYRQLPEEGLKFMVYLQKENIIDESGMPKERFSAEFPKEGPSILRIQQVVRGDSAAYFCASSRQGRGAEAFFGQGTRLTVV.

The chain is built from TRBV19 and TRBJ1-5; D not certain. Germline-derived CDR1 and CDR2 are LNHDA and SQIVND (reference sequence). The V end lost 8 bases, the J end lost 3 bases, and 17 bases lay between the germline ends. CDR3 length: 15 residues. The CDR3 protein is CASSSRGSVNQPQHF. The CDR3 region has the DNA TGTGCCAGTTCTTCGAGAGGGTCGGTCAATCAGCCCCAGCATTTT.

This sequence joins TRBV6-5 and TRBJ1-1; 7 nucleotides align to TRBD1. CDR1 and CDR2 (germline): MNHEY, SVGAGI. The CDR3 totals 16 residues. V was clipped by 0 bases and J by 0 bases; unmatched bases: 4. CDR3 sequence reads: CASSYSTGRLNTEAFF. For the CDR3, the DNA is TGTGCCAGCAGTTACTCGACAGGGAGGTTGAACACTGAAGCTTTCTTT.

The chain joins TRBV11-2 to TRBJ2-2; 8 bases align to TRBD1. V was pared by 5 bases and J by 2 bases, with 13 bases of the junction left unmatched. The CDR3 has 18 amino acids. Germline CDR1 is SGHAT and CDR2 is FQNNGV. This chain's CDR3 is CASSRLTGDRPNTGELFF. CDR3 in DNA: TGTGCCAGCAGCCGATTGACAGGGGACCGACCAAACACCGGGGAGCTGTTTTTT.

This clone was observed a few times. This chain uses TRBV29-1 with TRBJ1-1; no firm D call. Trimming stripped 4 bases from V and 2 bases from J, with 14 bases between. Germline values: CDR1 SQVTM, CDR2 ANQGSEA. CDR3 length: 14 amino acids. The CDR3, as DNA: TGCAGCGTTGTTTCCGACACAGCCAACACTGAAGCTTTCTTT. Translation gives CSVVSDTANTEAFF.

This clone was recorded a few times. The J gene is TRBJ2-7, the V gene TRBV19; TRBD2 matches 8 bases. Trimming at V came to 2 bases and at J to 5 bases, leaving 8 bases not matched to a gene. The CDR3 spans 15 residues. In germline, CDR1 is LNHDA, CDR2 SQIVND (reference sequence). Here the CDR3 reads CASSIRSGSVNEQYF. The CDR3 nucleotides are TGTGCCAGTAGTATACGGAGCGGGAGCGTGAACGAGCAGTACTTC. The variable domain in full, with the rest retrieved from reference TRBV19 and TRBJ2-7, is DGGITQSPKYLFRKEGQNVTLSCEQNLNHDAMYWYRQDPGQGLRLIYYSQIVNDFQKGDIAEGYSVSREKKESFPLTVTSAQKNPTAFYLCASSIRSGSVNEQYFGPGTRLTVT.

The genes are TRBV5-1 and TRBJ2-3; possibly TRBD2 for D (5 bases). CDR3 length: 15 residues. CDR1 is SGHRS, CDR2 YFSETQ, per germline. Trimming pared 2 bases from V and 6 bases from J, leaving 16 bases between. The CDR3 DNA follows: TGCGCCAGCAGCTTTGGAGCGGTGCACACCGATACGCAGTATTTT. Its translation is CASSFGAVHTDTQYF.

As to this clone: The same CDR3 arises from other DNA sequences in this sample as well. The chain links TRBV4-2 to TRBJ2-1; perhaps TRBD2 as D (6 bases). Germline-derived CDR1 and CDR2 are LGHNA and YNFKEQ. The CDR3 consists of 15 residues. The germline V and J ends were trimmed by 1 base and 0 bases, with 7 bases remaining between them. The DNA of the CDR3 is TGTGCCAGCAGCCAAGTGGGAGGCTCCTACAATGAGCAGTTCTTC. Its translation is CASSQVGGSYNEQFF.